This T cell receptor beta chain was identified in a study of regulatory T cells in long-lasting Graves disease (dated by TCRdb to the early 2020s). Broadly, across the study: Persistent Graves' disease was defined as persistently positive TSH receptor autoantibodies together with antithyroid drug treatment for over 5 years. TCR sequencing covered some 13 persistent and 20 newly diagnosed Graves' disease patients, around 33 samples in total. The study was conducted in China and was registered as a clinical trial. In the clinical cohort, patients with persistent Graves' disease had used antithyroid drugs for an average of about 10.3 years. Persistent Graves' disease patients were compared with newly diagnosed Graves' disease patients by peripheral blood TCR sequencing and RNA sequencing.

Comment on this clonotype: Its antigen target is currently unknown. Base quality data are lacking; no much larger clone is found one base away.

Broad study findings and their caveats: Sequencing and analysis were restricted to the TCR beta chain. Preferential use of TRBV28, TRBJ1-2 and TRBJ2-5 was observed in persistent disease, whereas TRBV20-1 and TRBJ2-1 were favored in newly diagnosed disease. As a limitation, the authors acknowledged that the small sample size may reduce accuracy. Persistent patients shared more public clonotypes among themselves (roughly 2,700) than newly diagnosed patients did (nearly 1,000). Peripheral blood alone was examined, since thyroid tissue, which constituted the primary lesion, could not be accessed. Lower TCR Shannon entropy and fewer highly expanded clones were observed in persistent Graves' disease patients than in newly diagnosed patients, which suggested clonal expansion.

The time point label, read with the paper, signifies: persistent/refractory GD, antithyroid drugs over 5 years with positive TRAb. For both TCR sequencing and RNA sequencing, RNA was extracted from PBMCs using TRIzol. Graves' disease was diagnosed according to American Thyroid Association guidelines. Recruitment of patients was carried out at an endocrinology department in Xi'an, China. From each patient, around 9 milliliters of peripheral blood was collected into an EDTA anticoagulant tube. Ficoll Paque Plus density gradient separation was used to isolate PBMCs, and no further T cell sorting was performed. An Agilent 2100 Bioanalyzer and agarose gel were used to check RNA quality, while a NanoDrop 2000 measured RNA concentration. Library preparation was by multiplex PCR. The instrument was an Illumina HiSeq 4000. To build TCR beta libraries, CDR3 regions were amplified by Arm-PCR using iRepertoire HTBI primers. Gel purification was performed on PCR products prior to sequencing. From the authors' description of their analysis: Gene usage analysis of CDR3 amino acid clonotypes used the 62 TRBV and 14 TRBJ segments found across samples. COPE and FqMerger were used to merge filtered high-quality paired reads into contigs. BLAST was used to align contigs to the IMGT TRBV, TRBD and TRBJ reference genes, and CDR3 was defined following IMGT. Any clonotype with a frequency above 0.1% was counted as a highly expanded clone. Shannon entropy served as the measure of repertoire diversity, while the Gini coefficient captured V-J evenness. Clonotypes shared by more than one individual were considered public. The public reads were reprocessed in TCRdb via fastp at Q25 and MiXCR, keeping in-frame beta chains. Every entry covers one CDR3 protein and lists the most common genes and DNA from its rows. TCRdb, rather than the study authors, made the V and J calls. A total of hundreds of thousands of distinct CDR3 sequences appear in this sample, around 21% of them only once. The top ten clonotypes cover about 8.3% of the sample.

The V end loses 4 bases and the J end loses 2 bases, and a stretch of 9 bases separates them. The germline V gene specifies SQVTM as CDR1 and ANQGSEA as CDR2. The CDR3 holds 12 amino acids from the cysteine to the phenylalanine. Only the CDR3 DNA is retained, 36 bases long and in frame from the first base. The rearrangement joined TRBV29-1 to TRBJ2-7; the D gene cannot be resolved reliably. This sequence was found in a female donor with Graves disease. The material sequenced was peripheral blood mononuclear cells (PBMCs), taken when the disease was refractory, from a patient treated with antithyroid drugs. The CDR3 reads CSVGRLPYEQYF. At the DNA level, the sequence is TGCAGCGTTGGCAGACTCCCCTACGAGCAGTACTTC.